This TCR beta chain originates from a study of T cell clonotyping in hematopoietic cell transplantation. The study's findings and limits: Graft donor and pretransplant recipient Inverse Simpson Index values predicted broader posttransplant TCR diversity.

There are 16 residues in the CDR3. Germline V CDR1 and CDR2: LNHDA, SQIVND (reference sequence). Trimming pared 6 bases from V and 1 base from J, leaving 16 bases between. A remark on this clone: As yet, its antigen is unknown.

Assay used: immunoSEQ multiplex PCR; TCRdb lists only in-frame clones, some missing. The profile shows around 10,000 clones, roughly four fifths of them singletons. This chain connects TRBV19 to TRBJ2-4; possibly TRBD2 for D (5 bases). The sample was PBMCs, taken at the time of graft-versus-host disease after allogeneic stem cell transplant. The clonotype comes from a male patient in his sixties who had an allogeneic stem cell transplant from an unrelated donor, so the T cells may come from the graft donor. Some clones in this sample may be carry-over from other donors' samples. CDR3: CASSPDYRVAKNIQYF. As DNA, the CDR3 is TGTGCCAGTAGCCCCGACTATAGGGTTGCCAAAAACATTCAGTACTTC.